This TCR beta chain came from a study of human T cells and chemical hapten exposure. This clonotype has more than one count but fewer than ten. Time point reported: patch test 2, 6 weeks after DPC sensitization. The treatment is: therapeutic diphenylcyclopropenone sensitization with weekly scalp DPC. TCRdb reprocessed the RACE reads with MiXCR, giving one entry per CDR3 protein. The sample contains 80,000 to 95,000 distinct CDR3 sequences, approximately 11% of which appear only once. The CDR3 totals 15 residues. CDR1 is KGHDR, CDR2 SFDVKD, per germline. V lost 3 bases and J lost 4, with 13 bases in between.

This sequence joins TRBV24-1 and TRBJ2-3; TRBD1 is a possible D gene (6 bases). Sequenced here: whole blood, sampled in connection with sensitization to the hapten diphenylcyclopropenone (DPC). The receptor was isolated from a man aged 40-49 years with alopecia areata. Some clones in this sample may be carry-over from other donors' samples. The CDR3 bases are TGTGCCACCAGTGATCCTACAGGGCTGGCAGATACGCAGTATTTT. This translates into CATSDPTGLADTQYF.